The clone carrying this T cell receptor beta chain was picked up a small number of times. Authors' methods: Cell counts per sample came from amplifying reference gene primers. The method was immunoSEQ multiplex PCR; TCRdb's version includes in-frame clones alone and lacks a portion of them. For V, J and clone size, that table is used; D and trimming come from the DNA. The sample includes roughly 200,000 clones, more than 70% of them seen just once. The record originates from a study of blood T cell repertoires in COVID-19. Turning to the study itself: From T cells, B-cell-depleted T cells, or PBMCs came the material, which was cDNA or gDNA.

Trimming cost V 3 bases and J 0 bases, with 8 bases left between them. The CDR3 totals 14 residues. Germline CDR1 LNHDA, CDR2 SQIVND (reference sequence). Sequencing used peripheral blood. The chain recombines TRBV19 with TRBJ1-1; D not resolved. The receptor was derived from a man aged 35 to 55 with active or convalescent COVID-19. CDR3 sequence (DNA): TGTGCCAGTAGTATGCTGGAGATGAACACTGAAGCTTTCTTT. Its protein product is CASSMLEMNTEAFF.